A selection of T cell receptor beta chains follows, all from one sample in a study of T cell responses to AZD1222 COVID-19 vaccine. The repertoire was sequenced with immunoSEQ multiplex PCR; TCRdb's copy has only in-frame clones and lacks some. The sample holds about 73,000 clones, 90% seen once. The sequencing here drew on peripheral blood, taken 28 days after the second AZD1222 dose. The receptor set was obtained from an adult who received the AZD1222 COVID-19 vaccine. Both conserved end residues are part of each CDR3. Each record gives: clone size, J gene, V gene, CDR3 protein. The size field is filled for only some rows; it gives once, few, many or a size class.

clone_size: .
j_call: TRBJ2-5
v_call: TRBV30
cdr3_aa: CAWSVVSSRETQYF

clone_size: .
j_call: TRBJ1-1
v_call: TRBV29-1
cdr3_aa: CSVDKVGMDSNMNTEAFF

clone_size: .
j_call: TRBJ2-5
v_call: TRBV6-5
cdr3_aa: CASSTSGRFGETQYF

clone_size: .
j_call: TRBJ2-4
v_call: TRBV15
cdr3_aa: CATSKGAQGGAKNIQYF

clone_size: .
j_call: TRBJ2-2
v_call: TRBV7-2
cdr3_aa: CASTPGTNTGELFF

clone_size: .
j_call: TRBJ2-7
v_call: TRBV6-6
cdr3_aa: CASKAVGTGVDEQYF

clone_size: .
j_call: TRBJ1-5
v_call: TRBV6-1
cdr3_aa: CASREGRLNQPQHF

clone_size: .
j_call: TRBJ1-6
v_call: TRBV3-1/TRBV3-2
cdr3_aa: CASSWGNNSPLHF

clone_size: .
j_call: TRBJ2-7
v_call: TRBV4-1
cdr3_aa: CASSQQHEQYF

clone_size: .
j_call: TRBJ1-2
v_call: TRBV5-1
cdr3_aa: CASSGGRGGYGYTF

clone_size: .
j_call: TRBJ1-5
v_call: TRBV7-8
cdr3_aa: CASSLGDQPQHF

clone_size: once
j_call: TRBJ2-2
v_call: TRBV10-3
cdr3_aa: CASGQGPGELFF

clone_size: .
j_call: TRBJ1-3
v_call: TRBV14
cdr3_aa: CASSHDVLGRGNTIYF

clone_size: .
j_call: TRBJ1-2
v_call: TRBV18
cdr3_aa: CASSLGAGTGANYGYTF

clone_size: .
j_call: TRBJ2-7
v_call: TRBV6-4
cdr3_aa: CASRTTRGWEQYF

clone_size: few
j_call: TRBJ2-5
v_call: TRBV2
cdr3_aa: CASSGTGGFETQYF

clone_size: .
j_call: TRBJ2-1
v_call: TRBV20-1
cdr3_aa: CSASWAGGINEQFF

clone_size: once
j_call: TRBJ2-1
v_call: TRBV9
cdr3_aa: CASGPGLEVYEQFF

clone_size: .
j_call: TRBJ2-2
v_call: TRBV7-9
cdr3_aa: CASSLGLGELFF

clone_size: .
j_call: TRBJ2-7
v_call: TRBV7-6
cdr3_aa: CASSAGLYSSYEQYF

clone_size: .
j_call: TRBJ2-2
v_call: TRBV5-1
cdr3_aa: CASSLAGGGSLNTGELFF

clone_size: .
j_call: TRBJ2-7
v_call: TRBV5-1
cdr3_aa: CASSPGQVFYEQYF

clone_size: few
j_call: TRBJ1-1
v_call: TRBV27
cdr3_aa: CASRRQANTEAFF

clone_size: .
j_call: TRBJ2-4
v_call: TRBV7-5
cdr3_aa: CVRSLGRISERAKNIQYF

clone_size: .
j_call: TRBJ2-1
v_call: TRBV4-3
cdr3_aa: CASSQQTAGGRYNEQFF

clone_size: .
j_call: TRBJ1-1
v_call: TRBV6-5
cdr3_aa: CASSTRTVNTEAFF

clone_size: .
j_call: TRBJ2-7
v_call: TRBV6-6
cdr3_aa: CASSGQGSYEQYF

clone_size: .
j_call: TRBJ1-1
v_call: TRBV5-1
cdr3_aa: CASSPTGGNTEAFF

clone_size: .
j_call: TRBJ1-1
v_call: TRBV7-9
cdr3_aa: CASTPPGNTEAFF

clone_size: once
j_call: TRBJ2-7
v_call: TRBV4-1
cdr3_aa: CASSRGVAGGRYEQYF

clone_size: .
j_call: TRBJ2-7
v_call: TRBV3-1/TRBV3-2
cdr3_aa: CASSQLSGPYEQYF

clone_size: .
j_call: TRBJ1-2
v_call: TRBV9
cdr3_aa: CASSEGGTGALGYTF

clone_size: .
j_call: TRBJ1-1
v_call: TRBV2
cdr3_aa: CASSLTGGDTEAFF

clone_size: .
j_call: TRBJ2-7
v_call: TRBV7-3
cdr3_aa: CASSLTRQDHYEQYF

clone_size: .
j_call: TRBJ1-2
v_call: TRBV5-6
cdr3_aa: CASSLSGQVGYGYTF

clone_size: .
j_call: TRBJ2-1
v_call: TRBV19
cdr3_aa: CASKPGNSYNEQFF

clone_size: once
j_call: TRBJ1-3
v_call: TRBV7-9
cdr3_aa: CASSLEGQGSNTIYF

clone_size: .
j_call: TRBJ1-5
v_call: TRBV2
cdr3_aa: CASSGANRDQPQHF

clone_size: .
j_call: TRBJ2-7
v_call: TRBV24-1
cdr3_aa: CATSDDMATGEQYF

clone_size: once
j_call: TRBJ1-4
v_call: TRBV5-1
cdr3_aa: CASSPDAGQDNEKLFF

clone_size: .
j_call: TRBJ2-6
v_call: TRBV27
cdr3_aa: CASRDQGADGANVLTF

clone_size: .
j_call: TRBJ1-4
v_call: TRBV3-1/TRBV3-2
cdr3_aa: CASSQEGYNRSEKLFF

clone_size: .
j_call: TRBJ2-5
v_call: TRBV7-2
cdr3_aa: CASSFRPETQYF

clone_size: .
j_call: TRBJ2-7
v_call: TRBV7-9
cdr3_aa: CASSSSEQYF

clone_size: .
j_call: TRBJ1-1
v_call: TRBV7-9
cdr3_aa: CASSLDNRNTEAFF

clone_size: .
j_call: TRBJ1-2
v_call: TRBV5-6
cdr3_aa: CASSQTGYGYTF

clone_size: .
j_call: TRBJ1-1
v_call: TRBV7-9
cdr3_aa: CASSPGWVVTEAFF

clone_size: .
j_call: TRBJ2-3
v_call: TRBV2
cdr3_aa: CASSPVAGTDTQYF